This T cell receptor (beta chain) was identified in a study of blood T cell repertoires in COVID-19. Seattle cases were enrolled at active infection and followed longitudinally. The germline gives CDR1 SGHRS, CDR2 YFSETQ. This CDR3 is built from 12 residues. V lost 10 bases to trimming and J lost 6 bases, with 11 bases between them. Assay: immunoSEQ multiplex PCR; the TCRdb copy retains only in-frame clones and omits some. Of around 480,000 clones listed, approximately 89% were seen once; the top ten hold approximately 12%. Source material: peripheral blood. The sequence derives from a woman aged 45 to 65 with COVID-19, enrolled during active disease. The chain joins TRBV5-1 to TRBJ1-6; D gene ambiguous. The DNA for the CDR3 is TGCGCCCCTAGAGATGTTAATTCACCCCTCCACTTT. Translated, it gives CAPRDVNSPLHF.